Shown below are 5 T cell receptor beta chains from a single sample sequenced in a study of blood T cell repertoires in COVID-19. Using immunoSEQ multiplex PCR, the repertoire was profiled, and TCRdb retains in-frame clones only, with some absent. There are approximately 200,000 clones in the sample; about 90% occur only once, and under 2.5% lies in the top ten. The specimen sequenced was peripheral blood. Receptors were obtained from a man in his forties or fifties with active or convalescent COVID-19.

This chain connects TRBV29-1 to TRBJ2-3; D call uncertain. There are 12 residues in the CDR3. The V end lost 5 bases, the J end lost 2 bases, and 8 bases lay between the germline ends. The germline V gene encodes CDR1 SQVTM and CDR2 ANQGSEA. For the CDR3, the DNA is TGCAGCGTTACAGACCACACAGATACGCAGTATTTT. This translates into CSVTDHTDTQYF.

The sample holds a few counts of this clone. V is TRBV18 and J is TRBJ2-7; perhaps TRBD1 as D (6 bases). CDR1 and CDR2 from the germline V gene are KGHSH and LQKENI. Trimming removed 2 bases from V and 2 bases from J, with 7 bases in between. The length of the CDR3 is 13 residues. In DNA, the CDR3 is TGTGCCAGCTCACCAAGGGACACCTACGAGCAGTACTTC. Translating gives CASSPRDTYEQYF.

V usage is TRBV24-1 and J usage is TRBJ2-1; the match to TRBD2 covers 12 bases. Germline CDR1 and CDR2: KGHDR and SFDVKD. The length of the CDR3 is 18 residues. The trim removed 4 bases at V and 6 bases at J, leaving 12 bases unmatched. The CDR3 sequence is CATSDAGTSGSRGNEQFF. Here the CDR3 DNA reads TGTGCCACCAGTGACGCCGGGACTAGCGGGTCTAGGGGCAATGAGCAGTTCTTC.

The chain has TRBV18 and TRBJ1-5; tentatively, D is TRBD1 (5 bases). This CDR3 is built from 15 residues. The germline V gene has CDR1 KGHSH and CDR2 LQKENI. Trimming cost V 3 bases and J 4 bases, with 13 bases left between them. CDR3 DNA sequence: TGTGCCAGCTCACCCACCGAGGGGAGGAATCAGCCCCAGCATTTT. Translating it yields CASSPTEGRNQPQHF.

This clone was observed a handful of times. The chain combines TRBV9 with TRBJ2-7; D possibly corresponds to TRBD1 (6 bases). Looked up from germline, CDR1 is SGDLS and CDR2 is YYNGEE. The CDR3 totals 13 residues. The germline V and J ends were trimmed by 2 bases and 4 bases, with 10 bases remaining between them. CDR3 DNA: TGTGCCAGCAGCGTTCGACAGGCTTACGAGCAGTACTTC. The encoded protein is CASSVRQAYEQYF.